Detailed here is one TCR beta chain. The sample originates from a study of identical twins. The germline gives CDR1 SGHNT, CDR2 YENEEA. The CDR3 spans 15 residues. Trimming cost V 3 bases and J 0 bases, with 10 bases left between them. TCRdb used MiXCR to reprocess the 5' RACE reads, holding one entry per CDR3 protein. Among 1.5 million to 2 million distinct CDR3 sequences listed, around 29% were seen once. This sequence joins TRBV11-3 and TRBJ2-3; D is undetermined. Sequencing was performed on cord blood. This TCR was recovered from a newborn girl in good health. This chain's CDR3 is CASSFGPSSTDTQYF. The CDR3 bases are TGTGCCAGCAGCTTCGGGCCCTCTAGCACAGATACGCAGTATTTT. The full variable domain, with the rest looked up from reference TRBV11-3 and TRBJ2-3, is EAGVVQSPRYKIIEKKQPVAFWCNPISGHNTLYWYLQNLGQGPELLIRYENEEAVDDSQLPKDRFSAERLKGVDSTLKIQPAELGDSAVYLCASSFGPSSTDTQYFGPGTRLTVL.